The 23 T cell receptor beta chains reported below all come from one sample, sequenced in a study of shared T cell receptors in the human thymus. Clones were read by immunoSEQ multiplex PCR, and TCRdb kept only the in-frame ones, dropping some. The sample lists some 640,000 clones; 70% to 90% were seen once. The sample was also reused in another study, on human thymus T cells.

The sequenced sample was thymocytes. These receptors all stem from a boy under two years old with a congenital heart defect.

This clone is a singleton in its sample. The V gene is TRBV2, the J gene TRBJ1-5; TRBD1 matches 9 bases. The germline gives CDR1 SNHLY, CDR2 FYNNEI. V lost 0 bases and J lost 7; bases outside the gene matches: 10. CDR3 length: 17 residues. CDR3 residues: CASSEALPGQGLQPQHF. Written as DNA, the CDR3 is TGTGCCAGCAGTGAAGCGCTTCCCGGACAGGGGCTACAGCCCCAGCATTTT.

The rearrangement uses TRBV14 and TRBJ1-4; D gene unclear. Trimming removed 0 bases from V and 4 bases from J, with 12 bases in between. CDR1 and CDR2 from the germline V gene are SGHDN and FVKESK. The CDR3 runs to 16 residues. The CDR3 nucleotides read TGTGCCAGCAGCCAAGAAAGGAGGGCCCTTAATGAAAAACTGTTTTTT. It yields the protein CASSQERRALNEKLFF.

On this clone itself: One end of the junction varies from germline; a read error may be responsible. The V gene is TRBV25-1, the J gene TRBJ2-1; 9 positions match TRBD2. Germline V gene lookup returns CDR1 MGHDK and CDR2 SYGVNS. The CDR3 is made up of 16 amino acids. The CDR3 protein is CASSAYTSGSYNEQLF. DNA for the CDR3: TGTGCCAGCAGTGCTTATACTAGCGGGTCCTACAATGAGCAGCTCTTC.

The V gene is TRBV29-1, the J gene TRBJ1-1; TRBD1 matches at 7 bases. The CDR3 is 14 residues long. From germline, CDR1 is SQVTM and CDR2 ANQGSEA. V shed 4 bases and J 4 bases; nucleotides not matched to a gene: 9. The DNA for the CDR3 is TGCAGCGTTGTTATCGACAGGGACACCACTGAAGCTTTCTTT. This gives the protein CSVVIDRDTTEAFF.

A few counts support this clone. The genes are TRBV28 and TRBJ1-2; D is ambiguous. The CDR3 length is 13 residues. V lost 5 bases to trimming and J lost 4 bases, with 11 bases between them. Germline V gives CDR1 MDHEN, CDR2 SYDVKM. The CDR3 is CASSPPSSYGYTF. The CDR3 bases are TGTGCCAGCAGTCCCCCTAGTAGCTATGGCTACACCTTC.

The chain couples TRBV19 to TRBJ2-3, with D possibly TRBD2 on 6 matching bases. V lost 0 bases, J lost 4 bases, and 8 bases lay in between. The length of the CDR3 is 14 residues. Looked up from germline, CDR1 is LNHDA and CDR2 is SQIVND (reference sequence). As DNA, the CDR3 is TGTGCCAGTAGTATAGACCCGGGAGCAGATACGCAGTATTTT. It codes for CASSIDPGADTQYF.

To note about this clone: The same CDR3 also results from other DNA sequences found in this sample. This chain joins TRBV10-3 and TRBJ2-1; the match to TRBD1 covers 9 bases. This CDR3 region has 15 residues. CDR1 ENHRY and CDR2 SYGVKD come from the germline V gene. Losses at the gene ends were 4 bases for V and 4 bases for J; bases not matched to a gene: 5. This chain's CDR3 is CAISGRDRAYNEQFF. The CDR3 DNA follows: TGTGCCATCAGTGGTCGGGACAGGGCGTACAATGAGCAGTTCTTC.

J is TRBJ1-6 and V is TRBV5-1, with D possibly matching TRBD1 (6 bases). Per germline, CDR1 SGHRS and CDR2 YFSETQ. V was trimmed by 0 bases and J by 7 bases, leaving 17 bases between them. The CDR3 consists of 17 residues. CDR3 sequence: CASSLGGQGFLNSPLHF. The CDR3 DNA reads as TGCGCCAGCAGCTTGGGTGGCCAGGGGTTTTTGAATTCACCCCTCCACTTT.

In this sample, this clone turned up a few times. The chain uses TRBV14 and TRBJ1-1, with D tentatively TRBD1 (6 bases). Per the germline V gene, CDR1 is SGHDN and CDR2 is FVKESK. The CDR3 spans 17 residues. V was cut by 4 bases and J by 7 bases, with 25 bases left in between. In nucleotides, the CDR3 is TGTGCCAGCAGCCTACACCCCTTGGGGGACATGTTCCTTGAAGCTTTCTTT. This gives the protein CASSLHPLGDMFLEAFF.

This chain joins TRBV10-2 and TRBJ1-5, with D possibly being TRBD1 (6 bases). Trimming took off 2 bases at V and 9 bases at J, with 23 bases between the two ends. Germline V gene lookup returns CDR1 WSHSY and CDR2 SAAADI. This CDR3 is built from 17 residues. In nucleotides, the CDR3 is TGCGCCAGCAGTGAGCCGGGGGGCAGGAAAACTCGGCGGCCCCAGCATTTT. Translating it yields CASSEPGGRKTRRPQHF.

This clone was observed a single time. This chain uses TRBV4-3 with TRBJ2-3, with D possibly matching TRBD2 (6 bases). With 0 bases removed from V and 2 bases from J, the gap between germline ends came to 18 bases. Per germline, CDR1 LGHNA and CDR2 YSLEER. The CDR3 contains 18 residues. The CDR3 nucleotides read TGCGCCAGCAGCCAAGATATTGTCCTAGCGCAATACACAGATACGCAGTATTTT. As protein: CASSQDIVLAQYTDTQYF.

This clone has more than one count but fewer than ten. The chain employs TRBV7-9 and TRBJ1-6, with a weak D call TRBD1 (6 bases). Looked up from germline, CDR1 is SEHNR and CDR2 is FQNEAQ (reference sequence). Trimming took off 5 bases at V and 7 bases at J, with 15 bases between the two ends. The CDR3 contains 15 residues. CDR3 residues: CASSPGAQPNSPLHF. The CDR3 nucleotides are TGTGCCAGCAGCCCAGGGGCACAGCCAAATTCACCCCTCCACTTT.

CDR3 DNA: TGTGCCAGCAGTGTCCAAAGGGGGAATCGCTATGGCTACACCTTC. It translates to CASSVQRGNRYGYTF. The V and J genes are TRBV25-1 and TRBJ1-2; D is perhaps TRBD1 (6 bases). V lost 4 bases and J lost 4, with 16 bases in between. CDR1 and CDR2 from the germline V gene are MGHDK and SYGVNS. CDR3 length: 15 residues.

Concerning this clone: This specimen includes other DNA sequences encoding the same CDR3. The CDR3: CASSPPGTGAYEQYF. DNA for the CDR3: TGTGCCAGCAGTCCACCCGGGACAGGGGCCTACGAGCAGTACTTC. The chain carries TRBV6-6 and TRBJ2-7, with 10 bases identical to TRBD1. Looked up from germline, CDR1 is MNHNY and CDR2 is SVGAGI (reference sequence). The CDR3 has 15 amino acids. The V and J ends lost 5 bases and 2 bases, in that order; junction bases with no gene match: 6.

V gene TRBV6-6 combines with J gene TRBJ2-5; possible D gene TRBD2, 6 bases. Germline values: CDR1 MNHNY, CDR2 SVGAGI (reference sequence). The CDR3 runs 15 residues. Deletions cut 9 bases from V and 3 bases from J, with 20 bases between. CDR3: CASLRREPIEETQYF. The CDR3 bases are TGTGCCAGTCTGAGACGGGAGCCTATCGAAGAGACCCAGTACTTC.

Written as DNA, the CDR3 is TGCGCCAGCAGCCAAGTCCTACCCTACGAGCAGTACTTC. As protein: CASSQVLPYEQYF. The rearrangement uses TRBV4-3 and TRBJ2-7, with D uncertain. Looked up from germline, CDR1 is LGHNA and CDR2 is YSLEER. Trimming removed 1 base from V and 2 bases from J, with 6 bases in between. There are 13 residues in the CDR3.

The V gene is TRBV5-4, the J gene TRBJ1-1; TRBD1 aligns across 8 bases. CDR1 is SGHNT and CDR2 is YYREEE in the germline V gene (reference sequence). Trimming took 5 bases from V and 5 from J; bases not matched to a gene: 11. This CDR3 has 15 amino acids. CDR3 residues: CASRPGGAARTEAFF. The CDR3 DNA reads TGTGCCAGCAGGCCAGGGGGCGCGGCGAGGACTGAAGCTTTCTTT.

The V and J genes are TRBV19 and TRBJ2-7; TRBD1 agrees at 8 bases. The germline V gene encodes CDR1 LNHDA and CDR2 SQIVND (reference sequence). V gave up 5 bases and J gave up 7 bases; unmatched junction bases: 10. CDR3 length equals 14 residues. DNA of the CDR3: TGTGCCAGTAGTCCCTCAGGGGGCCGTAAGGAGCAGTACTTC. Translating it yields CASSPSGGRKEQYF.

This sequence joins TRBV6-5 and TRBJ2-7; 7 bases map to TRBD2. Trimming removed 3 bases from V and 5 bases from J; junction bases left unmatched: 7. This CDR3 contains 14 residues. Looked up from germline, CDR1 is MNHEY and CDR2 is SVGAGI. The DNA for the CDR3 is TGTGCCAGCAGTTATAACGGGAGGTACAACGAGCAGTACTTC. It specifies CASSYNGRYNEQYF.

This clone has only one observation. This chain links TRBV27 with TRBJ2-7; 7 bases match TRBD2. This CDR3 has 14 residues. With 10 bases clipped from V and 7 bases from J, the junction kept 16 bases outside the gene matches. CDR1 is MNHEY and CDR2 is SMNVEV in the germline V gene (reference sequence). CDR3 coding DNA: TGTGCCACAGGGAGGGAGGGAGGGCCGGGGGAGCAGTACTTC. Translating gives CATGREGGPGEQYF.

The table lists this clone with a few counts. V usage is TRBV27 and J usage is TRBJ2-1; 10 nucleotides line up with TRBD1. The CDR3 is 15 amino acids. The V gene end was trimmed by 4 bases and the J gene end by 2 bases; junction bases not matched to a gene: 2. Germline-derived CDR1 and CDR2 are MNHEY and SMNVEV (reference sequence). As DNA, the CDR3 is TGTGCCAGCAGTTACGGACAGGGGGCCTACAATGAGCAGTTCTTC. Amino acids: CASSYGQGAYNEQFF.

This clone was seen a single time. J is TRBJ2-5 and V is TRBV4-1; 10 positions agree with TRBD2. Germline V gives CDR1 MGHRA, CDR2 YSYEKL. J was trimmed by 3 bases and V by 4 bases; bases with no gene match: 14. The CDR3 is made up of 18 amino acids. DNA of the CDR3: TGCGCCAGCAGCCCTCTCCCTCCACGGCTAGCGGGAGAAGAGACCCAGTACTTC. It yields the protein CASSPLPPRLAGEETQYF.

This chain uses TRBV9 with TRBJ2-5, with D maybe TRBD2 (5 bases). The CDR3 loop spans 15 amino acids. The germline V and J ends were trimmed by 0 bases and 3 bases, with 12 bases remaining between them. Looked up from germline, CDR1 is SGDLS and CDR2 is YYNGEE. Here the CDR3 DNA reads TGTGCCAGCAGCGTAGTGCCCAGCGGAGAAGAGACCCAGTACTTC. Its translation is CASSVVPSGEETQYF.